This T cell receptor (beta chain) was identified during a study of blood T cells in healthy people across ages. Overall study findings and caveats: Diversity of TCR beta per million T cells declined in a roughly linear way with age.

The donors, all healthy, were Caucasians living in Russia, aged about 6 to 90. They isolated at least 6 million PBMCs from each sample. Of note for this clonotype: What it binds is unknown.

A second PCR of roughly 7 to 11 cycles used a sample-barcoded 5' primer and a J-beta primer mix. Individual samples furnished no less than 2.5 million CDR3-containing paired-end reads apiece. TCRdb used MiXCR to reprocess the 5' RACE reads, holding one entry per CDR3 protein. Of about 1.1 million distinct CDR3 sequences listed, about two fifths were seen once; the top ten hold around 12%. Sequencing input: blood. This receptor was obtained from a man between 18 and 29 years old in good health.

CDR3 sequence reads: CAISAAGGDEQYF. The CDR3 DNA reads as TGTGCCATCAGCGCTGCAGGGGGTGACGAGCAGTACTTC. This chain uses TRBV10-3 with TRBJ2-7, with 7 bases identical to TRBD1. Germline-derived CDR1 and CDR2 are ENHRY and SYGVKD. The CDR3 sequence is 13 residues long. J was trimmed by 5 bases and V by 6 bases; bases with no gene match: 7.